Described below is a single TCR beta chain sequence and its context. Its specificity is unknown. This CDR3 is also generated by other DNA sequences in the sample. This sample stems from a study of beta chain features in type 1 diabetes. In the study overall: Examined across all samples were around 110 million sorted cells.

Study conclusions and caveats: Cells carrying high TCR expression could end up over-represented when cDNA is sequenced. A moderate, significant TCRB CDR3 shortening appeared in type 1 diabetes across four CD4+ subsets. HLA influence on TCRB rearrangement stayed unresolved here. Patients' naive, central memory and Treg TCRB repertoires seemed closer to one another than those of healthy donors.

CDR1 and CDR2 (germline): GTSNPN, SVGIG (reference sequence). This CDR3 comprises 12 residues. Trimming pared 2 bases from V and 1 base from J, leaving 2 bases between. TCRB transcripts that were expressed got sequenced, as all of the isolated RNA had been reverse transcribed. TCRdb keeps only in-frame clones here, not all; method: immunoSEQ multiplex PCR. This sample yields 550,000 to 850,000 clones, of which roughly 12% are seen a single time; approximately 0.022% belongs to the top ten. The V and J genes are TRBV30 and TRBJ2-2; D unclear. Input material: naive CD4+ T cells from blood. The receptor was derived from a man aged 18 to 30 with type 1 diabetes. The CDR3 reads CAWSRNTGELFF. The CDR3, as DNA: TGTGCCTGGAGTAGGAACACCGGGGAGCTGTTTTTT.